The next 28 T cell receptor beta chains were all read from a single sample in a study of blood T cell repertoires in COVID-19. Profiled with immunoSEQ multiplex PCR; TCRdb holds only in-frame clones, not every one. The data contain around 300,000 clones, roughly 89% of them seen just once; the ten biggest clones take up 0.85% to 0.95%. Sequencing input: peripheral blood. Every receptor here comes from a woman in her forties who had recovered from COVID-19.

This chain joins TRBV19 and TRBJ2-7, with 7 bases fitting TRBD1. This CDR3 is built from 14 residues. CDR1 LNHDA and CDR2 SQIVND come from the germline V gene (reference sequence). V lost 9 bases, J lost 4 bases, and 12 bases stayed unmatched. DNA of the CDR3: TGTGCCAGCTCTAGACAGGGCGATATGTACGAGCAGTACTTC. Protein sequence: CASSRQGDMYEQYF.

The chain employs TRBV27 and TRBJ2-5; 14 bases fit TRBD2. V was pared by 5 bases and J by 5 bases, with 7 bases of the junction left unmatched. CDR1 MNHEY and CDR2 SMNVEV come from the germline V gene (reference sequence). The length of the CDR3 is 16 residues. The chain's CDR3 is CASSPGLAGVFETQYF. CDR3 nucleotide sequence: TGTGCCAGCAGTCCGGGACTAGCGGGAGTCTTTGAGACCCAGTACTTC.

This rearrangement joins TRBV3-1 (or the pseudogene TRBV3-2) to TRBJ2-1, with 12 positions matching TRBD2. Trimming at V came to 4 bases and at J to 9 bases, leaving 7 bases not matched to a gene. Germline CDR1 reads LGHDT; CDR2 reads YNNKEL (reference sequence). CDR3 length: 15 residues. CDR3 sequence reads: CASSLLAGGLGEQFF. CDR3 nucleotide sequence: TGTGCCAGCAGCCTACTAGCGGGAGGACTAGGTGAGCAGTTCTTC.

The chain uses TRBV10-3 and TRBJ2-7; the match to TRBD1 covers 10 bases. This CDR3 is 15 amino acids long. Germline CDR1 and CDR2: ENHRY and SYGVKD. The V segment lost 10 bases and the J segment 6 bases; nucleotides outside the gene matches: 15. CDR3 amino acids: CATYPPDRGLTEQYF. In DNA form, the CDR3 reads TGTGCCACCTATCCACCGGACAGGGGGTTAACCGAGCAGTACTTC.

V and J are TRBV5-6 and TRBJ2-1, with 8 positions matching TRBD2. CDR1 and CDR2 (germline): SGHDT, YYEEEE. J gave up 4 bases and V 4 bases, and 7 bases lay outside the gene matches. The CDR3 runs 15 residues. The CDR3 coding sequence is TGTGCCAGCAGCAAGGGAGCGGGAGCTTACAATGAGCAGTTCTTC. It codes for CASSKGAGAYNEQFF. The full variable domain, completed using reference TRBV5-6 and TRBJ2-1, is DAGVTQSPTHLIKTRGQQVTLRCSPKSGHDTVSWYQQALGQGPQFIFQYYEEEERQRGNFPDRFSGHQFPNYSSELNVNALLLGDSALYLCASSKGAGAYNEQFFGPGTRLTVL.

This clone came up a few times. The rearrangement uses TRBV6-5 and TRBJ1-6; D ambiguous. This CDR3 has 15 amino acids. CDR1 is MNHEY, CDR2 SVGAGI, per germline. The V end lost 6 bases, the J end lost 7 bases, and 16 bases lay between the germline ends. The CDR3, as DNA: TGTGCCAGCAGAAGAAACGGTGAACCCAATTCACCCCTCCACTTT. The encoded protein is CASRRNGEPNSPLHF.

This sequence joins TRBV18 and TRBJ1-1, with TRBD1 matching 10 bases. V shed 5 bases, J shed 5 bases, and the junction held 5 bases outside the gene matches. The CDR3 is 14 amino acids. CDR1 is KGHSH and CDR2 is LQKENI in the germline V gene. The CDR3 spells CASSEGQGRTEAFF. CDR3 bases: TGTGCCAGCTCAGAGGGACAGGGGAGGACTGAAGCTTTCTTT.

The gene calls are TRBV6-5 and TRBJ2-7, with a weak D call TRBD2 (5 bases). CDR3 size: 16 residues. Per the germline V gene, CDR1 is MNHEY and CDR2 is SVGAGI. V was pared by 2 bases and J by 4 bases, with 18 bases between. CDR3 in amino acids: CASSYGVSSSGYEQYF. DNA of the CDR3: TGTGCCAGCAGTTACGGGGTTAGTTCTTCGGGATACGAGCAGTACTTC.

J is TRBJ2-7 and V is TRBV5-4; 7 bases are a match to TRBD2. Trimming took 3 bases from V and 0 from J; bases not matched to a gene: 3. Germline V gene sequence: CDR1 SGHNT, CDR2 YYREEE (reference sequence). The CDR3 has 14 amino acids. The DNA of the CDR3 is TGTGCCAGCAGCTGGGGCGGGAGCTCCTACGAGCAGTACTTC. Residues: CASSWGGSSYEQYF.

This chain joins TRBV28 and TRBJ2-1; 9 bases are a match to TRBD2. V was clipped by 7 bases and J by 3 bases; unmatched bases: 7. CDR3 size: 15 residues. CDR1 is MDHEN, CDR2 SYDVKM, per germline. CDR3 nucleotide sequence: TGTGCCAGCAAGGCTAGCGGGAAGAGCTACAATGAGCAGTTCTTC. Its protein product is CASKASGKSYNEQFF. The full variable domain, in which reference TRBV28 and TRBJ2-1 provide the parts outside the CDR3, is DVKVTQSSRYLVKRTGEKVFLECVQDMDHENMFWYRQDPGLGLRLIYFSYDVKMKEKGDIPEGYSVSREKKERFSLILESASTNQTSMYLCASKASGKSYNEQFFGPGTRLTVL.

This rearrangement joins TRBV10-3 to TRBJ2-2; 7 bases fit TRBD2. Germline values: CDR1 ENHRY, CDR2 SYGVKD. The CDR3 covers 17 residues. The V segment lost 3 bases and the J segment 2 bases; nucleotides outside the gene matches: 9. In nucleotides, the CDR3 is TGTGCCATCAGTGATCCCCCTAGCGGATATAACACCGGGGAGCTGTTTTTT. Protein: CAISDPPSGYNTGELFF.

The rearrangement links TRBV18 to TRBJ2-5; no definite D call. The germline gives CDR1 KGHSH, CDR2 LQKENI. The CDR3 spans 14 residues. Trimming stripped 2 bases from V and 5 bases from J, with 12 bases between. CDR3 in DNA: TGTGCCAGCTCACCAAAGTCGGTGGTTGAGACCCAGTACTTC. Protein: CASSPKSVVETQYF.

The rearrangement joins TRBV5-1 to TRBJ2-1, with D tentatively TRBD2 (6 bases). Trimming stripped 0 bases from V and 9 bases from J, with 16 bases between. Germline CDR1 reads SGHRS; CDR2 reads YFSETQ. The CDR3 has 15 residues. The CDR3 region is CASSLAQGHGSEQFF. CDR3 in DNA: TGCGCCAGCAGCTTGGCCCAAGGGCACGGGAGTGAGCAGTTCTTC. The variable domain in full, completed from reference TRBV5-1 and TRBJ2-1, reads KAGVTQTPRYLIKTRGQQVTLSCSPISGHRSVSWYQQTPGQGLQFLFEYFSETQRNKGNFPGRFSGRQFSNSRSEMNVSTLELGDSALYLCASSLAQGHGSEQFFGPGTRLTVL.

Only one count was recorded for this clone. The J gene is TRBJ2-3, the V gene TRBV11-2; 8 nucleotides align to TRBD1. The CDR3 covers 17 residues. The junction had 9 bases not matched to a gene; V was cut back by 1 base and J by 3 bases. The germline V gene has CDR1 SGHAT and CDR2 FQNNGV. The CDR3 nucleotides are TGTGCCAGCAGCTTAGCGCCCCGCGACAGGGGAACAGATACGCAGTATTTT. It translates to CASSLAPRDRGTDTQYF. The variable domain in full, completed from reference TRBV11-2 and TRBJ2-3, reads EAGVAQSPRYKIIEKRQSVAFWCNPISGHATLYWYQQILGQGPKLLIQFQNNGVVDDSQLPKDRFSAERLKGVDSTLKIQPAKLEDSAVYLCASSLAPRDRGTDTQYFGPGTRLTVL.

V is TRBV27 and J is TRBJ1-5, with no clear D. This CDR3 contains 19 residues. Germline CDR1 and CDR2: MNHEY and SMNVEV (reference sequence). Trimming stripped 2 bases from V and 0 bases from J, with 20 bases between. The DNA for the CDR3 is TGTGCCAGCAGTTTAACCTGGGCCGGTATGCTCTATAGCAATCAGCCCCAGCATTTT. This codes for CASSLTWAGMLYSNQPQHF.

The chain combines TRBV2 with TRBJ1-6; TRBD1 matches at 7 bases. The CDR3 length is 13 residues. CDR1 is SNHLY, CDR2 FYNNEI, per germline. The V and J ends lost 8 bases and 6 bases, in that order; junction bases with no gene match: 4. CDR3 amino acids: CASDDRANSPLHF. DNA for the CDR3: TGTGCCAGCGACGACAGGGCTAATTCACCCCTCCACTTT. The full variable domain, with the rest looked up from reference TRBV2 and TRBJ1-6, is EPEVTQTPSHQVTQMGQEVILRCVPISNHLYFYWYRQILGQKVEFLVSFYNNEISEKSEIFDDQFSVERPDGSNFTLKIRSTKLEDSAMYFCASDDRANSPLHFGNGTRLTVT.

The chain combines TRBV18 with TRBJ1-6; unclear D gene. With 5 bases removed from V and 1 base from J, the gap between germline ends came to 6 bases. Per germline, CDR1 KGHSH and CDR2 LQKENI. The CDR3 runs to 14 residues. CDR3 in amino acids: CASSTGSYNSPLHF. For the CDR3, the DNA is TGTGCCAGCTCAACGGGGTCCTATAATTCACCCCTCCACTTT. Looking up the rest from reference TRBV18 and TRBJ1-6 gives the full variable domain: NAGVMQNPRHLVRRRGQEARLRCSPMKGHSHVYWYRQLPEEGLKFMVYLQKENIIDESGMPKERFSAEFPKEGPSILRIQQVVRGDSAAYFCASSTGSYNSPLHFGNGTRLTVT.

V usage is TRBV3-1 (or the pseudogene TRBV3-2) and J usage is TRBJ2-3; 9 nucleotides align to TRBD2. The CDR3 loop spans 15 amino acids. The germline V gene encodes CDR1 LGHDT and CDR2 YNNKEL (reference sequence). V lost 2 bases and J lost 3; bases outside the gene matches: 3. CDR3 sequence (DNA): TGTGCCAGCAGCCAACGGCTAGCGGGAACAGATACGCAGTATTTT. Translation: CASSQRLAGTDTQYF.

This clone was recorded at least ten times. The gene calls are TRBV10-1 and TRBJ2-1; possibly TRBD2 for D (6 bases). V lost 6 bases, J lost 0 bases, and 12 bases lay in between. The germline gives CDR1 WNHNN, CDR2 SYGVQD (reference sequence). The CDR3 contains 15 residues. In DNA form, the CDR3 reads TGCGCCAGCAGCGATCGGGGACTCTCCTACAATGAGCAGTTCTTC. This encodes CASSDRGLSYNEQFF.

This clone was detected a few times. This chain connects TRBV2 to TRBJ1-1, with a possible D match to TRBD1 (5 bases). The V end lost 8 bases, the J end lost 10 bases, and 17 bases lay between the germline ends. Looked up from germline, CDR1 is SNHLY and CDR2 is FYNNEI. The CDR3 runs to 12 residues. As DNA, the CDR3 is TGTGCCAGCTCGCGGGACGGCGGGGGAGCTTTCTTT. This gives the protein CASSRDGGGAFF.

This chain uses TRBV27 with TRBJ2-7; D is unresolved. The CDR3 covers 14 residues. Germline CDR1 reads MNHEY; CDR2 reads SMNVEV (reference sequence). Trimming left V 2 bases short and J 6 bases short, with 14 bases between. CDR3 nucleotides: TGTGCCAGCAGTTTAGTCGGGTTCGCTACCGAGCAGTACTTC. Translating it yields CASSLVGFATEQYF.

This clone was observed a few times. The CDR3 spells CASSYGQTGELFF. The CDR3 DNA sequence: TGTGCCAGCAGTTACGGCCAGACCGGGGAGCTGTTTTTT. V gene TRBV6-2 or TRBV6-3 combines with J gene TRBJ2-2, with D hard to call. The CDR3 length is 13 residues. Germline loops: CDR1 MNHEY, CDR2 SVGEGT. Trimming took 2 bases from V and 5 from J, leaving 6 bases between them.

The rearrangement links TRBV5-1 to TRBJ2-2; tentative D call: TRBD1 (5 bases). CDR1 SGHRS and CDR2 YFSETQ come from the germline V gene. V lost 4 bases and J 2 bases, leaving 9 bases between the germline ends. This CDR3 comprises 14 residues. CDR3 protein: CASSQGHNTGELFF. DNA of the CDR3: TGCGCCAGCAGCCAAGGACACAACACCGGGGAGCTGTTTTTT.

V is TRBV6-2 or TRBV6-3 and J is TRBJ2-1; D remains ambiguous. V lost 2 bases and J lost 8, with 4 bases in between. Germline loops: CDR1 MNHEY, CDR2 SVGEGT. The CDR3 totals 11 residues. CDR3 bases: TGTGCCAGCAGTTACCTCTATGAGCAGTTCTTC. Its translation: CASSYLYEQFF.

The chain joins TRBV27 to TRBJ2-7; D is possibly TRBD1 (5 bases). V gave up 1 base and J gave up 5 bases, with 12 bases separating them. From germline, CDR1 is MNHEY and CDR2 SMNVEV (reference sequence). The CDR3 extends over 14 amino acids. Written as DNA, the CDR3 is TGTGCCAGCAGTTTATGGGGCCCTAGGGACGAGCAGTACTTC. Translating gives CASSLWGPRDEQYF.

This clone was found a few times. The rearrangement joins TRBV5-4 to TRBJ2-5; no reliable D call. Trimming removed 0 bases from V and 7 bases from J, with 13 bases in between. This CDR3 contains 14 residues. The germline V gene has CDR1 SGHNT and CDR2 YYREEE (reference sequence). CDR3 DNA sequence: TGTGCCAGCAGCTTGGGGGTGACTTTCGGGACCCAGTACTTC. It translates to CASSLGVTFGTQYF.

The gene calls are TRBV27 and TRBJ1-6; 8 positions agree with TRBD1. The CDR3 contains 17 residues. V shed 0 bases and J 3 bases; nucleotides not matched to a gene: 4. Germline CDR1 reads MNHEY; CDR2 reads SMNVEV (reference sequence). The CDR3 region is CASSLSGQADYNSPLHF. CDR3 in DNA: TGTGCCAGCAGTTTATCGGGACAGGCGGACTATAATTCACCCCTCCACTTT.

This chain links TRBV5-1 with TRBJ2-7; TRBD2 matches at 10 bases. The CDR3 covers 15 residues. Trimming took 0 bases from V and 3 from J; bases not matched to a gene: 3. Germline V lookup: CDR1 SGHRS, CDR2 YFSETQ. The CDR3 reads CASSLDGLADYEQYF. The CDR3 DNA sequence: TGCGCCAGCAGCTTGGATGGACTAGCGGACTACGAGCAGTACTTC.